What follows are 27 T cell receptor beta chains derived from one specimen sequenced in a study of cytomegalovirus exposure and HLA in healthy donors. Method: immunoSEQ multiplex PCR; TCRdb's copy keeps in-frame clones and lacks some. The sample shows about 180,000 clones, just under 90% of them seen only once. Sequenced material: PBMCs. All receptors come from a woman in her twenties or thirties in good health and CMV-seronegative.

V is TRBV27 and J is TRBJ2-7; TRBD1 aligns across 8 bases. This CDR3 has 14 amino acids. Germline lookup yields CDR1 MNHEY and CDR2 SMNVEV (reference sequence). The ends lost 8 bases at V and 5 bases at J; junction bases unmatched: 11. The CDR3 loop is CASGHGQGRNEQYF. Here the CDR3 DNA reads TGTGCCAGCGGACATGGACAGGGTCGCAACGAGCAGTACTTC.

The rearrangement joins TRBV15 to TRBJ2-5; 7 bases match TRBD2. The CDR3 spans 14 residues. Germline V gene data show CDR1 as LNHNV and CDR2 as YYDKDF (reference sequence). V lost 6 bases and J lost 0; bases outside the gene matches: 4. CDR3 nucleotides: TGTGCCACCAGAGCGGGATCATACCAAGAGACCCAGTACTTC. Amino acids: CATRAGSYQETQYF.

This clone showed up just once. The chain joins TRBV25-1 to TRBJ2-3; 8 bases are shared with TRBD2. CDR3 length equals 16 residues. Germline CDR1 MGHDK, CDR2 SYGVNS. Germline trimming cut 6 bases from V and 2 bases from J; bases unmatched to any gene: 10. The CDR3 is CASSPSSGGTTDTQYF. DNA for the CDR3: TGTGCCAGCAGCCCTTCGAGCGGGGGAACCACAGATACGCAGTATTTT. The complete variable domain, with remaining parts taken from reference TRBV25-1 and TRBJ2-3, reads EADIYQTPRYLVIGTGKKITLECSQTMGHDKMYWYQQDPGMELHLIHYSYGVNSTEKGDLSSESTVSRIRTEHFPLTLESARPSHTSQYLCASSPSSGGTTDTQYFGPGTRLTVL.

This rearrangement joins TRBV5-1 to TRBJ2-6, with D tentatively TRBD2 (6 bases). The CDR3 sequence is 16 residues long. Per the germline V gene, CDR1 is SGHRS and CDR2 is YFSETQ. Between the trimmed V and J ends, which lost 6 bases and 3 bases, there was a span of 16 bases. For the CDR3, the DNA is TGCGCCAGCACCATCCCGGGGGTAGGTGGGGCCAACGTCCTGACTTTC. Translated, it gives CASTIPGVGGANVLTF.

This sequence joins TRBV19 and TRBJ2-2; D call uncertain. Germline V gene data show CDR1 as LNHDA and CDR2 as SQIVND (reference sequence). Deletions cut 6 bases from V and 2 bases from J, with 7 bases between. This CDR3 spans 13 amino acids. CDR3 sequence reads: CASRKQNTGELFF. CDR3 DNA sequence: TGTGCCAGTAGGAAGCAAAACACCGGGGAGCTGTTTTTT.

The chain links TRBV5-6 to TRBJ2-2, with D uncertain. V gave up 1 base and J gave up 1 base, with 8 bases separating them. Germline loops: CDR1 SGHDT, CDR2 YYEEEE. The CDR3 sequence is 15 residues long. The CDR3: CASSLRRLNTGELFF. In nucleotides, the CDR3 is TGTGCCAGCAGCTTGAGGCGGTTGAACACCGGGGAGCTGTTTTTT.

The CDR3 bases are TGTGCCAGCAGCTTGGAAGGTGTGACACCCCAAGAGACCCAGTACTTC. It codes for CASSLEGVTPQETQYF. The V gene is TRBV5-8, the J gene TRBJ2-5; the D is unclear. The CDR3 runs to 16 residues. Looked up from germline, CDR1 is SGHTS and CDR2 is YDEGEE. Deletions cut 0 bases from V and 1 base from J, with 13 bases between.

The chain carries TRBV18 and TRBJ2-5; 11 bases line up with TRBD2. J was trimmed by 5 bases and V by 1 base; bases with no gene match: 3. The CDR3 has 15 amino acids. Germline CDR1 is KGHSH and CDR2 is LQKENI. The CDR3 protein is CASSPLGTSGETQYF. The CDR3 DNA sequence: TGTGCCAGCTCACCACTCGGGACTAGCGGCGAGACCCAGTACTTC. Full variable domain (rest looked up from reference TRBV18 and TRBJ2-5): NAGVMQNPRHLVRRRGQEARLRCSPMKGHSHVYWYRQLPEEGLKFMVYLQKENIIDESGMPKERFSAEFPKEGPSILRIQQVVRGDSAAYFCASSPLGTSGETQYFGPGTRLLVL.

The chain joins TRBV7-8 to TRBJ1-4; no firm D call. The CDR3 has 14 residues. V lost 5 bases and J 7 bases, leaving 14 bases between the germline ends. The germline CDR1 and CDR2 sequences are SGHVS and FQNEAQ. The CDR3 nucleotides read TGTGCCAGCAGCCCCCGTACTGGGAGTGAAAAACTGTTTTTT. Amino acids: CASSPRTGSEKLFF. Together with reference TRBV7-8 and TRBJ1-4, the CDR3 gives the full variable domain: GAGVSQSPRYKVAKRGQDVALRCDPISGHVSLFWYQQALGQGPEFLTYFQNEAQLDKSGLPSDRFFAERPEGSVSTLKIQRTQQEDSAVYLCASSPRTGSEKLFFGSGTQLSVL.

V and J are TRBV5-1 and TRBJ1-6; tentative D call: TRBD1 (6 bases). Germline CDR1 and CDR2: SGHRS and YFSETQ. CDR3 size: 14 residues. Trimming cost V 0 bases and J 9 bases, with 10 bases left between them. This chain's CDR3 is CASSLVQGTSPLHF. In DNA, the CDR3 is TGCGCCAGCAGCTTGGTACAGGGCACTTCACCCCTCCACTTT.

This sequence joins TRBV27 and TRBJ1-2; D gene unclear. The ends were cut back, 0 bases at V and 8 bases at J, with 13 bases in the middle. This CDR3 region has 14 residues. Looked up from germline, CDR1 is MNHEY and CDR2 is SMNVEV (reference sequence). In nucleotides, the CDR3 is TGTGCCAGCAGTTTATCCCCCGGGGTGGGAGGCTACACCTTC. Protein: CASSLSPGVGGYTF.

In this sample, this clone turned up once. The rearrangement joins TRBV2 to TRBJ1-6, with 10 bases aligning to TRBD1. V lost 5 bases, J lost 4 bases, and 11 bases stayed unmatched. Germline V gives CDR1 SNHLY, CDR2 FYNNEI. This CDR3 spans 18 amino acids. In DNA, the CDR3 is TGTGCCAGCAGTACACAAAGACAGGGGGCTTCTTATAATTCACCCCTCCACTTT. Protein product: CASSTQRQGASYNSPLHF.

This clone turned up a few times. The chain joins TRBV5-1 to TRBJ1-6; no firm D call. Germline V gene data show CDR1 as SGHRS and CDR2 as YFSETQ. The CDR3 has 16 residues. Between the trimmed V and J ends, which lost 0 bases and 6 bases, there was a span of 13 bases. CDR3 bases: TGCGCCAGCAGCTTGGCCAATCGCGTCGGTAATTCACCCCTCCACTTT. As protein: CASSLANRVGNSPLHF.

The rearrangement joins TRBV27 to TRBJ1-5; D unclear. The CDR3 consists of 12 residues. V was clipped by 5 bases and J by 4 bases, with 6 bases between them. CDR1 is MNHEY, CDR2 SMNVEV, per germline (reference sequence). The CDR3 loop reads CASSTLNQPQHF. CDR3 DNA: TGTGCCAGCAGTACACTAAATCAGCCCCAGCATTTT.

The chain carries TRBV2 and TRBJ2-7, with 10 positions matching TRBD1. The trim removed 7 bases at V and 1 base at J, leaving 10 bases unmatched. Germline V gene lookup returns CDR1 SNHLY and CDR2 FYNNEI. The CDR3 consists of 16 residues. The CDR3: CASTLTGTGVSYEQYF. The CDR3 DNA sequence: TGTGCCAGCACACTTACAGGGACAGGGGTTTCCTACGAGCAGTACTTC. Combining the CDR3 with reference TRBV2 and TRBJ2-7 gives the whole variable domain EPEVTQTPSHQVTQMGQEVILRCVPISNHLYFYWYRQILGQKVEFLVSFYNNEISEKSEIFDDQFSVERPDGSNFTLKIRSTKLEDSAMYFCASTLTGTGVSYEQYFGPGTRLTVT.

This clone was detected only once. The chain is built from TRBV6-5 and TRBJ1-2; D gene unclear. The V end was cut by 0 bases, the J end by 0 bases, with 8 bases between. The CDR3 has 15 residues. CDR1 is MNHEY, CDR2 SVGAGI, per germline. The CDR3 nucleotides read TGTGCCAGCAGTTACTCGAGGGCCCCTAACTATGGCTACACCTTC. It yields the protein CASSYSRAPNYGYTF.

This chain joins TRBV14 and TRBJ2-7; the match to TRBD1 covers 12 bases. The trim removed 4 bases at V and 6 bases at J, leaving 10 bases unmatched. Germline CDR1 and CDR2: SGHDN and FVKESK. The CDR3 spans 16 residues. The CDR3 protein is CASSRTGTGGYREQYF. In DNA, the CDR3 is TGTGCCAGCAGCCGAACCGGGACAGGGGGCTATCGCGAGCAGTACTTC. The full variable domain, with the rest looked up from reference TRBV14 and TRBJ2-7, is EAGVTQFPSHSVIEKGQTVTLRCDPISGHDNLYWYRRVMGKEIKFLLHFVKESKQDESGMPNNRFLAERTGGTYSTLKVQPAELEDSGVYFCASSRTGTGGYREQYFGPGTRLTVT.

The chain links TRBV7-8 to TRBJ1-4, with TRBD1 matching 9 bases. In germline, CDR1 is SGHVS, CDR2 FQNEAQ. After removal of 2 bases from V and 7 bases from J, the junction contained 8 bases not matched to a gene. This CDR3 has 16 amino acids. In nucleotides, the CDR3 is TGTGCCAGCAGCTTACTCCCTGGGACAGGGAGTGAAAAACTGTTTTTT. Amino acid sequence: CASSLLPGTGSEKLFF.

Comments on this clone: One junction end does not reproduce the germline sequence, and a read error may be involved. The CDR3 bases are TGTGTCAGCAGTTATCAAAGGCCCCAGGCAAATGAAAAACTGTTTTTT. Protein: CVSSYQRPQANEKLFF. The V call is TRBV7-2, the J call TRBJ1-4; D is unresolved. This CDR3 is 16 amino acids long. Germline V gene lookup returns CDR1 SGHTA and CDR2 FQGNSA. The full variable domain, with the rest looked up from reference TRBV7-2 and TRBJ1-4, is GAGVSQSPSNKVTEKGKDVELRCDPISGHTALYWYRQSLGQGLEFLIYFQGNSAPDKSGLPSDRFSAERTGGSVSTLTIQRTQQEDSAVYLCVSSYQRPQANEKLFFGSGTQLSVL.

The chain links TRBV6-5 to TRBJ2-5; perhaps TRBD2 as D (5 bases). V was pared by 2 bases and J by 3 bases, with 7 bases between. CDR1 and CDR2 from the germline V gene are MNHEY and SVGAGI. This CDR3 contains 13 residues. CDR3 in amino acids: CASSYQEEETQYF. Here the CDR3 DNA reads TGTGCCAGCAGTTACCAGGAGGAAGAGACCCAGTACTTC.

The chain is built from TRBV10-3 and TRBJ2-3, with TRBD1 identical over 7 bases. This CDR3 is 18 amino acids long. V was pared by 6 bases and J by 0 bases, with 15 bases of the junction left unmatched. Per the germline V gene, CDR1 is ENHRY and CDR2 is SYGVKD. In DNA, the CDR3 is TGTGCCATCAGCATGACCGAGAGGGACAGATCTAGCACAGATACGCAGTATTTT. Translating it yields CAISMTERDRSSTDTQYF.

The chain combines TRBV5-1 with TRBJ2-5; D ambiguous. From germline, CDR1 is SGHRS and CDR2 YFSETQ. The V end was cut by 0 bases, the J end by 1 base, with 7 bases between. This CDR3 has 14 residues. DNA of the CDR3: TGCGCCAGCAGCTTGGAGCCAGGCCAAGAGACCCAGTACTTC. Translation gives CASSLEPGQETQYF.

The chain uses TRBV27 and TRBJ2-3, with 9 bases aligning to TRBD1. The CDR3 contains 17 residues. Germline V gene sequence: CDR1 MNHEY, CDR2 SMNVEV (reference sequence). J was trimmed by 3 bases and V by 3 bases; bases with no gene match: 10. CDR3 nucleotide sequence: TGTGCCAGCAGTTTTGGGACAGGGCGAGGGGGTACAGATACGCAGTATTTT. This encodes CASSFGTGRGGTDTQYF.

The rearrangement joins TRBV4-1 to TRBJ1-6; D call uncertain. Germline V lookup: CDR1 MGHRA, CDR2 YSYEKL. The ends were cut back, 1 base at V and 9 bases at J, with 10 bases in the middle. The CDR3 runs 14 residues. The CDR3 DNA reads TGCGCCAGCAGCCAAGTTTTCCGAGGTTCACCCCTCCACTTT. Protein product: CASSQVFRGSPLHF.

This chain uses TRBV21-1 with TRBJ1-5. TRBV21-1 is annotated as a pseudogene. The CDR3 contains 13 residues. The CDR3 region is CASTTKSDQPQHF. DNA for the CDR3: TGTGCCAGCACAACGAAGTCGGATCAGCCCCAGCATTTT.

The V gene is TRBV29-1, the J gene TRBJ1-2; a possible D gene is TRBD1 (5 bases). The V gene lost 3 bases and the J gene lost 7 bases, with 18 bases spanning the gap. The CDR3 totals 14 residues. Germline CDR1 reads SQVTM; CDR2 reads ANQGSEA. CDR3 residues: CSVEEVDGAVGYTF. The CDR3 nucleotides are TGCAGCGTTGAGGAAGTAGATGGGGCGGTTGGCTACACCTTC. Filled out from reference TRBV29-1 and TRBJ1-2, the complete variable domain reads SAVISQKPSRDICQRGTSLTIQCQVDSQVTMMFWYRQQPGQSLTLIATANQGSEATYESGFVIDKFPISRPNLTFSTLTVSNMSPEDSSIYLCSVEEVDGAVGYTFGSGTRLTVV.

This chain links TRBV27 with TRBJ2-7, with a possible D match to TRBD2 (6 bases). Germline values: CDR1 MNHEY, CDR2 SMNVEV (reference sequence). The V end lost 8 bases, the J end lost 0 bases, and 8 bases lay between the germline ends. This CDR3 comprises 12 residues. Written as DNA, the CDR3 is TGTGCCAGCCGGGGGTTCTCCTACGAGCAGTACTTC. Its translation is CASRGFSYEQYF.